This is a list of T cell receptor beta chains from one sample in a study of blood T cell repertoires in COVID-19. Repertoires were generated with immunoSEQ multiplex PCR, while TCRdb's copy carries only in-frame clones and drops some. The sample contains about 25,000 clones, around 81% of which appear only once. Sequencing was performed on peripheral blood. These receptors originate from a man aged 70 or older with acute or convalescent COVID-19. The CDR3 runs from the conserved cysteine through the conserved F or W. Fields, in order: V gene, clone size, J gene, D gene, CDR3 DNA, CDR3 protein. A D gene is named only where the DNA matches it firmly. Some rows mark clone size as missing; the rest say once, few, many or name a class of expanded clone.

V gene: TRBV19; clone size: NA; J gene: TRBJ1-3; D gene: NA; CDR3 DNA: TGTGCCAGTAGTCCCGGGGGGGCTGGAAACACCATATATTTT; CDR3 protein: CASSPGGAGNTIYF
V gene: TRBV29-1; clone size: NA; J gene: TRBJ1-1; D gene: TRBD1; CDR3 DNA: TGCAGCGTTGGGACAGGGGGAACTGAAGCTTTCTTT; CDR3 protein: CSVGTGGTEAFF
V gene: TRBV9; clone size: few; J gene: TRBJ2-1; D gene: TRBD1; CDR3 DNA: TGTGCCAGCAGCCGGGACAGGGCCTCCTACAATGAGCAGTTCTTC; CDR3 protein: CASSRDRASYNEQFF
V gene: TRBV7-9; clone size: NA; J gene: TRBJ1-1; D gene: TRBD1; CDR3 DNA: TGTGCCAGCAGCGAACGACAGGGTACGAACACTGAAGCTTTCTTT; CDR3 protein: CASSERQGTNTEAFF
V gene: TRBV5-1; clone size: NA; J gene: TRBJ2-3; D gene: TRBD1; CDR3 DNA: TGCGCCAGCAGCTCGGGACTGGACAGGGGGTCAGATACGCAGTATTTT; CDR3 protein: CASSSGLDRGSDTQYF
V gene: TRBV7-9; clone size: NA; J gene: TRBJ2-7; D gene: TRBD2; CDR3 DNA: TGTGCCAGCAGCTCTGCTAGCGGGAGTTTCAACGAGCAGTACTTC; CDR3 protein: CASSSASGSFNEQYF
V gene: TRBV3-1/TRBV3-2; clone size: NA; J gene: TRBJ2-3; D gene: TRBD2; CDR3 DNA: TGTGCCAGCAGCCAAAGAAGAACTAGCGGGCCTGTTGGTACGCAGTATTTT; CDR3 protein: CASSQRRTSGPVGTQYF
V gene: TRBV12-5; clone size: NA; J gene: TRBJ1-3; D gene: TRBD1; CDR3 DNA: TGTGCTAGTGGTTCGACAGGGAGTGGAAACACCATATATTTT; CDR3 protein: CASGSTGSGNTIYF
V gene: TRBV11-3; clone size: NA; J gene: TRBJ2-5; D gene: TRBD2; CDR3 DNA: TGTGCCAGCAGCTTGGGACTAGCGGGGGCCAGAGGAGAGACCCAGTACTTC; CDR3 protein: CASSLGLAGARGETQYF
V gene: TRBV6-6; clone size: NA; J gene: TRBJ2-7; D gene: TRBD1; CDR3 DNA: TGTGCCAGCAGTCCGAGCGCAGGACAGGGGGATTACGAGCAGTACTTC; CDR3 protein: CASSPSAGQGDYEQYF
V gene: TRBV6-2/TRBV6-3; clone size: NA; J gene: TRBJ2-7; D gene: NA; CDR3 DNA: TGTGCCAGCAGTGCTATTGCGGGCTACGAGCAGTACTTC; CDR3 protein: CASSAIAGYEQYF
V gene: TRBV2; clone size: NA; J gene: TRBJ2-7; D gene: TRBD1; CDR3 DNA: TGTGCCAGCAGACGTCCCGGGACAGGGGCCAGCTCCTACGAGCAGTACTTC; CDR3 protein: CASRRPGTGASSYEQYF
V gene: TRBV9; clone size: once; J gene: TRBJ1-2; D gene: NA; CDR3 DNA: TGTGCCAGCAGTGAAGCGGGGCACCCCTATGGCTACACCTTC; CDR3 protein: CASSEAGHPYGYTF
V gene: TRBV7-8; clone size: NA; J gene: TRBJ1-1; D gene: NA; CDR3 DNA: TGTGCCAGCAGCTACCGGGGCACTGAAGCTTTCTTT; CDR3 protein: CASSYRGTEAFF
V gene: TRBV25-1; clone size: NA; J gene: TRBJ1-1; D gene: NA; CDR3 DNA: TGTGCCAGCAGTGAATATAGGGAGGACACTGAAGCTTTCTTT; CDR3 protein: CASSEYREDTEAFF
V gene: TRBV3-1/TRBV3-2; clone size: NA; J gene: TRBJ2-3; D gene: TRBD1; CDR3 DNA: TGTGCCAGCAGCCAACCGGGACAGGGGTTTAGTGGTACGCAGTATTTT; CDR3 protein: CASSQPGQGFSGTQYF
V gene: TRBV19; clone size: NA; J gene: TRBJ2-7; D gene: NA; CDR3 DNA: TGTGCCAGTAGTGCCTCCGGGACTCAGACTTACGAGCAGTACTTC; CDR3 protein: CASSASGTQTYEQYF
V gene: TRBV5-4; clone size: NA; J gene: TRBJ2-7; D gene: TRBD1; CDR3 DNA: TGTGCCAGCAGCTTGTTAGGGACAGAAAGATACGAGCAGTACTTC; CDR3 protein: CASSLLGTERYEQYF
V gene: TRBV7-7; clone size: NA; J gene: TRBJ2-5; D gene: NA; CDR3 DNA: TGTGCTAGCAGCTTAGCCGGGACTCCTCAAGAGACCCAGTACTTC; CDR3 protein: CASSLAGTPQETQYF
V gene: TRBV6-1; clone size: NA; J gene: TRBJ1-5; D gene: NA; CDR3 DNA: TGTGCCAGCAGTGAGGCGGGCAATCAGCCCCAGCATTTT; CDR3 protein: CASSEAGNQPQHF
V gene: TRBV15; clone size: NA; J gene: TRBJ2-7; D gene: NA; CDR3 DNA: TGTGCCACCAGCAGGGACTATCAAACCTACGAGCAGTACTTC; CDR3 protein: CATSRDYQTYEQYF
V gene: TRBV6-2/TRBV6-3; clone size: NA; J gene: TRBJ2-7; D gene: TRBD2; CDR3 DNA: TGTGCCAGCAGTTACTCAGGCGGGAGGATGCACGAGCAGTACTTC; CDR3 protein: CASSYSGGRMHEQYF
V gene: TRBV19; clone size: NA; J gene: TRBJ2-1; D gene: TRBD2; CDR3 DNA: TGTGCCAGTAGTCGCATTCCGGGACTAGCGGGAGTCCGGGGGTACAATGAGCAGTTCTTC; CDR3 protein: CASSRIPGLAGVRGYNEQFF
V gene: TRBV7-3; clone size: NA; J gene: TRBJ2-3; D gene: TRBD2; CDR3 DNA: TGTGCCAGCAGCCCCGGCGATAGCGGGGCCACAGATACGCAGTATTTT; CDR3 protein: CASSPGDSGATDTQYF
V gene: TRBV7-2; clone size: NA; J gene: TRBJ2-5; D gene: NA; CDR3 DNA: TGTGCCAGCAGCTTGAGTGTCCAAGAGACCCAGTACTTC; CDR3 protein: CASSLSVQETQYF
V gene: TRBV6-6; clone size: NA; J gene: TRBJ2-3; D gene: NA; CDR3 DNA: TGTGCCAGCAGCCCTTACCCGGGGAGCACAGATACGCAGTATTTT; CDR3 protein: CASSPYPGSTDTQYF
V gene: TRBV5-1; clone size: once; J gene: TRBJ2-1; D gene: NA; CDR3 DNA: TGCGCCAGCAGCTTGGTTGCGGGAAATGAGCAGTTCTTC; CDR3 protein: CASSLVAGNEQFF
V gene: TRBV19; clone size: NA; J gene: TRBJ1-5; D gene: TRBD1; CDR3 DNA: TGTGCCAGTAGGGAGCGAGACAGGGGGGGCAATAGCAATCAGCCCCAGCATTTT; CDR3 protein: CASRERDRGGNSNQPQHF
V gene: TRBV5-1; clone size: NA; J gene: TRBJ1-3; D gene: NA; CDR3 DNA: TGCGCCAGCAGCCCAGGGGAAAACACCATATATTTT; CDR3 protein: CASSPGENTIYF
V gene: TRBV6-5; clone size: NA; J gene: TRBJ2-3; D gene: NA; CDR3 DNA: TGTGCCAGCAGTTCGGGGGGCCAAACTTTACGCCCCCTTTTT; CDR3 protein: CASSSGGQTLRPLF
V gene: TRBV19; clone size: NA; J gene: TRBJ1-2; D gene: TRBD1; CDR3 DNA: TGTGCCAGTAGTATAGCCCTTGTCTCGACAGGGGACCGCTATGGCTACACCTTC; CDR3 protein: CASSIALVSTGDRYGYTF
V gene: TRBV7-7; clone size: NA; J gene: TRBJ1-4; D gene: NA; CDR3 DNA: TGTGCTAGCAGCTTATTCCTTGACGGGGAACTGTTTTTT; CDR3 protein: CASSLFLDGELFF
V gene: TRBV12-5; clone size: few; J gene: TRBJ2-1; D gene: TRBD2; CDR3 DNA: TGTGCTAGTGGTTTGGTAGCGGGAGCCTACAATGAGCAGTTCTTC; CDR3 protein: CASGLVAGAYNEQFF
V gene: TRBV7-2; clone size: NA; J gene: TRBJ2-3; D gene: NA; CDR3 DNA: TGTGCCAGCAGCTTACAGGGCTCCGGCACAGATACGCAGTATTTT; CDR3 protein: CASSLQGSGTDTQYF
V gene: TRBV6-6; clone size: NA; J gene: TRBJ2-5; D gene: TRBD2; CDR3 DNA: TGTGCCAGCAGTCCCCACGGGACTAGCGGGAGGGAGGGGGAGACCCAGTACTTC; CDR3 protein: CASSPHGTSGREGETQYF
V gene: TRBV18; clone size: NA; J gene: TRBJ1-2; D gene: TRBD1; CDR3 DNA: TGTGCCAGCTCACCAATTCTACAGGGGGCCAACCCCGGGGGTGATGGCTACACCTTC; CDR3 protein: CASSPILQGANPGGDGYTF
V gene: TRBV10-3; clone size: NA; J gene: TRBJ2-2; D gene: NA; CDR3 DNA: TGTGCCATCAGCGCGGCACAGGCACCGAACACCGGGGAGCTGTTTTTT; CDR3 protein: CAISAAQAPNTGELFF
V gene: TRBV6-5; clone size: few; J gene: TRBJ1-1; D gene: TRBD1; CDR3 DNA: TGTGCCAGCACCGGACAGGTGAACACTGAAGCTTTCTTT; CDR3 protein: CASTGQVNTEAFF
V gene: TRBV2; clone size: NA; J gene: TRBJ1-4; D gene: TRBD1; CDR3 DNA: TGTGCCACTCGGACAGGGGCCGATTTAAATGAAAAACTGTTTTTT; CDR3 protein: CATRTGADLNEKLFF
V gene: TRBV7-3; clone size: NA; J gene: TRBJ2-1; D gene: TRBD2; CDR3 DNA: TGTGCCAGCAGCCTGCACCGGGACTACCCAGGGAATGAGCAGTTCTTC; CDR3 protein: CASSLHRDYPGNEQFF
V gene: TRBV19; clone size: NA; J gene: TRBJ1-2; D gene: NA; CDR3 DNA: TGTGCCAGTAGTACCCTGATAGGTCCGAGGGCGTCTGGCTATGGCTACACCTTC; CDR3 protein: CASSTLIGPRASGYGYTF
V gene: TRBV29-1; clone size: NA; J gene: TRBJ1-1; D gene: NA; CDR3 DNA: TGCAGCGTTGGAGTGGGCATCTCTGAAGCTTTCTTT; CDR3 protein: CSVGVGISEAFF
V gene: TRBV5-1; clone size: NA; J gene: TRBJ2-7; D gene: TRBD1; CDR3 DNA: TGCGCCAGCAGCTTGGGAGCCGCGGACAGGGGGTTCTACTTC; CDR3 protein: CASSLGAADRGFYF
V gene: TRBV6-5; clone size: NA; J gene: TRBJ1-2; D gene: NA; CDR3 DNA: TGTGCCAGCAGCCCCACAGGGTCTCCTAACTATGGCTACACCTTC; CDR3 protein: CASSPTGSPNYGYTF
V gene: TRBV5-8; clone size: NA; J gene: TRBJ2-1; D gene: NA; CDR3 DNA: TGTGCCAGCAGCCTACAGGGTCTAGGCAATGAGCAGTTCTTC; CDR3 protein: CASSLQGLGNEQFF
V gene: TRBV6-2/TRBV6-3; clone size: NA; J gene: TRBJ2-7; D gene: NA; CDR3 DNA: TGTGCCAGCAGTTACTCTCGCACCTTTGGGCTCGAGCAGTACTTC; CDR3 protein: CASSYSRTFGLEQYF